This T cell receptor (beta chain) came from a study of cytomegalovirus exposure and HLA in healthy donors (dated by TCRdb to the late 2010s). For context, the study as a whole: According to an earlier analysis of a few hundred of the donors, some 170 million T cells yielded 117 million unique TCR beta sequences and 250 to 350 Gb of sequence data. The number of donors typed differed by locus, with roughly 629-640 for A, B, C, DRB1 and DQB1, roughly 520 for DQA1, 600 to 610 for DPA1, and about 450 for DPB1. Every repertoire in the discovery cohort had been generated on one and the same sequencing platform. A later genetic analysis used genome-wide SNP genotypes for about three fifths of the roughly 700 donors, treating that subset as a discovery cohort. A few DR-DQ haplotypes were handled as single units for association and clustering because linkage in the cohort was strong. A later analysis re-examined previously published TCR beta repertoires from about 700 donors and added high-resolution HLA genotyping to investigate patterns of TCR occurrence. Rather than using new phenotypic data, the later analysis identified candidate immune exposures from TCR beta sequences and from how often those sequences occurred across donors. On average, over 200,000 unique TCR beta nucleotide sequences were sequenced per donor among more than 350 genotyped donors of the cohort, with around 19% of those sequences being non-productive. Of the approximately 400 genotyped donors, about 84% fell in the genetic ancestry cluster associated with self-reported Caucasian donors. Both class I and class II loci were covered by HLA typing, at four-digit resolution. High-throughput TCR immunosequencing, statistical association of individual TCRs with disease status, and machine learning were combined to predict cytomegalovirus infection status. About 300 gigabases of sequencing data and roughly 81 million unique TCR sequences made up an early release that covered nearly 650 HLA-typed donors. The study profiled the T cell repertoires of fewer than 850 subjects by immunosequencing and related them to cytomegalovirus serostatus. Besides the first cohort of under 700 subjects, a separate validation cohort made up of about 120 different subjects was used. The study aimed to test whether signatures of past pathogen exposure could be identified by cataloging public T cell receptors. Alongside the repertoire data, information on donor age, sex, ethnicity and CMV serostatus was compiled. In an earlier analysis of 500 to 650 of the donors, high-throughput TCR beta sequencing was used to judge whether each TCR beta V gene segment behaved as functional or pseudogenic. The paper's findings and limits, for the study overall: The 87-base-pair reads could not distinguish some IMGT-functional V segments, including TRBV6-2 and TRBV6-3, so those segments were excluded. Linkage disequilibrium might explain the correlated functional status among segregating V segments, but an unknown experimental factor could not be excluded. Most TCR sequences were seen in very few donors, while some public TCRs were found in many individuals. Roughly uniform sequencing depth across donors was assumed in presence/absence analyses, although this assumption may not hold. The cohort was sequenced for TCR beta chains only, and without alpha or paired-chain data the features that could be detected were limited. V-gene and J-gene trimming of TCR beta chains was associated with a missense DCLRE1C variant in a later genetic analysis, and the association was replicated in an independent cohort. According to the authors, the approach could potentially be generalized to other disease states and immunological phenotypes. In a later analysis, TCR association rates were found to vary across HLA loci, with the most associated TCRs seen for DRB1 alleles and the fewest for HLA-C alleles. In a later genetic analysis, fewer N-insertions in productive TCRs were reported among donors in an Asian-associated ancestry cluster than the roughly 700-donor mean. The study listed approximately 160 TCR beta chains as associated with cytomegalovirus. Strong co-occurrence of HLA alleles, especially DR and DQ, made assigning TCR associations to individual alleles difficult. In a later analysis, HLA-associated TCR beta chains showed more clonal expansion and lower generation probabilities than non-associated chains that were equally common. Specific HLA alleles were associated with 15,000 to 20,000 TCR beta sequences at a false discovery rate of 0.05 in a later analysis. In both the original and validation cohorts, the classifier was reported to diagnose cytomegalovirus status with high specificity and sensitivity. Because some donors lacked HLA typing at each locus, the association tests relied only on the typed subset. A group of highly shared sequence variants was considered likely to be a technical artifact of the sequencing pipeline. Broadly in line with IMGT annotations, most TCR beta V segments showed up in productive rearrangements about 90% or about 30% of the time in an earlier analysis of 450 to 750 of the donors. Because counts were too low, about 15 rarely observed V segments, including chromosome 9 orphons, were left out of the earlier analysis of about 500 of the donors. According to a later analysis, parvovirus B19, influenza, CMV and Epstein-Barr virus appeared linked to several top co-occurrence clusters. A further reported finding was that TCR beta sequences accurately predicted the HLA-A and HLA-B alleles for most subjects in the first cohort. The only immune exposure information available for the cohort was CMV serostatus. Three of the identified cytomegalovirus-associated TCR beta chains were confirmed in vitro to be specific for cytomegalovirus antigens. A later analysis found that most CMV-associated TCR beta chains appeared HLA-restricted, with HLA associations seemingly driven largely by CMV exposure.

From the cysteine up to the phenylalanine, the CDR3 has a length of 15 residues. The sequence is cut down to CDR3 DNA, 45 bases in frame from base 1. The germline V gene yields SGHDT for CDR1 and YYEEEE for CDR2. Unmatched junction bases come to 5, with V trimmed by 4 bases and J by 2 bases. The receptor library was made with the immunoSEQ multiplex PCR assay. For the multiplex PCR, a mixture combining 60 forward primers for TCR Vbeta segments and 13 reverse primers for TCR Jbeta segments was used. Amplification of the CDR3 region of rearranged TCR beta genes was performed with a multiplex PCR assay on genomic DNA. The amplified TCR beta libraries were sequenced on the Illumina HiSeq System as 87-base-pair reads. In the original analysis: A later analysis counted about 76 million unique TCR beta chains across the 650 to 700 repertoires, and 10 million to 11 million of these chains were shared by at least two donors. To remove PCR and sequencing errors, raw reads were error-corrected and collapsed into unique sequences using a nearest-neighbor algorithm that merged closely related sequences. Alignment of CDR3 sequences to IMGT reference sequences was used to assign V, D and J gene segments. For a sequence to be retained, a match of at least six nucleotides to both a V gene segment and a J gene segment was required. Rearrangements were classified as productive when the CDR3 lacked stop codons and remained in frame with V and J, and all other rearrangements were classified as non-productive. CDR3 was defined according to IMGT convention as the region running from the second conserved V-encoded cysteine to the conserved J-encoded phenylalanine. The earlier analysis of some 550 of the donors excluded any sequence lacking an unambiguous match to a single V gene segment. In an earlier analysis of approximately 500 of the donors, a V segment was called functional when productive rearrangements were above 56.7%, and segregating when the standard deviation between donors exceeded 5%. A statistical classification framework was built for diagnosing cytomegalovirus status from the catalog of TCR beta chain sequences. In a later analysis, TCR nucleotide sequences were compared against IMGT/GENE-DB human TR gene sequences so that V and J genes could be assigned. In a later analysis, CDR3 sequences and most-parsimonious VDJ recombination scenarios were assigned using the TCRdist pipeline. In a later analysis, every TCR beta chain was defined by the combination of its CDR3 amino acid sequence and its V-gene family, and reads without a unique V-gene family were dropped. As a way to deal with suspected cross-contamination and a sequencing artifact, a later analysis dropped hundreds of nucleotide sequences that were highly shared and had low generation probability. For each public chain, a later analysis derived a clonal expansion index from normalized ranks of inferred template counts within each repertoire. A later analysis computed generation probabilities with a VDJ recombination model fitted to out-of-frame rearrangements, and checked the results against IGoR. A later analysis scored TCR-TCR, TCR-HLA and TCR-CMV co-occurrence with hypergeometric tests, applying a repertoire-size bias correction to TCR pairs. A later analysis estimated false discovery rates by permuting HLA or CMV assignments 20 times. A later analysis grouped co-occurring TCRs with DBSCAN, adding TCRdist sequence similarity when clustering within HLA-allele-positive subsets. Repertoires with fewer than 30,000 or more than 120,000 public chains were left out of co-occurrence clustering, as were five repertoires with anomalous nucleotide sharing. TCRdb's version of the immuneACCESS table is confined to in-frame rearrangements and falls short of the full clone set. An unresolved V gene accounts for under half of the shortfall where checked; the remainder is of unknown origin. V and J calls plus clone size are reproduced from that table; the DNA served to infer D and trimming. For this sample there are 95,000 to 150,000 clones; 75% to 90% appear just once. More than 2% of the sample belongs to the ten largest clones.

In total, 630 or so healthy bone marrow donors made up the cohort. All cohort members were sampled while nominally healthy, although unrecorded immune exposures were likely present. The donor tested CMV seronegative, placing the donor among the 300 to 400 seronegative members of the cohort. A peripheral blood sample was provided by each donor, and peripheral blood mononuclear cells were used for TCR beta sequencing. Genomic DNA extraction from the blood cell samples was performed with the Qiagen DNeasy Blood Extraction Kit. Concerning this clone: Its antigen remains unidentified. There are no base qualities to consult, and no much larger clone falls within one base.

Sequenced input: PBMCs. The chain is assembled from TRBV5-6 and TRBJ2-1, with 8 bases aligning to TRBD2. The receptor's source is a man aged 25-40 years in good health and CMV-seronegative. CDR3 sequence: CASSTGGAPYNEQFF. The DNA reads TGTGCCAGCAGCACCGGGGGGGCGCCCTACAATGAGCAGTTCTTC.